This T cell receptor (beta chain) was retrieved from a study of cytomegalovirus exposure and HLA in healthy donors. Broader study findings: Cytomegalovirus status was reportedly diagnosed by the classifier with high sensitivity and specificity.

Points on this clone: Its antigen is still unknown.

V was clipped by 1 base and J by 3 bases; unmatched bases: 5. Germline loops: CDR1 LNHNV, CDR2 YYDKDF (reference sequence). CDR3 length equals 16 residues. This table comes from immunoSEQ multiplex PCR, and its TCRdb copy is limited to in-frame clones, with some not included. The sample shows around 86,000 clones, 85% to 95% of them seen only once. The clonotype comes from a young woman in good health and CMV-seropositive. This chain joins TRBV15 and TRBJ2-1, with 8 bases aligning to TRBD2. Sequenced sample: PBMCs. The CDR3: CATSRAGLAGYNEQFF. CDR3 nucleotides: TGTGCCACCAGCAGAGCAGGGCTAGCGGGCTACAATGAGCAGTTCTTC.